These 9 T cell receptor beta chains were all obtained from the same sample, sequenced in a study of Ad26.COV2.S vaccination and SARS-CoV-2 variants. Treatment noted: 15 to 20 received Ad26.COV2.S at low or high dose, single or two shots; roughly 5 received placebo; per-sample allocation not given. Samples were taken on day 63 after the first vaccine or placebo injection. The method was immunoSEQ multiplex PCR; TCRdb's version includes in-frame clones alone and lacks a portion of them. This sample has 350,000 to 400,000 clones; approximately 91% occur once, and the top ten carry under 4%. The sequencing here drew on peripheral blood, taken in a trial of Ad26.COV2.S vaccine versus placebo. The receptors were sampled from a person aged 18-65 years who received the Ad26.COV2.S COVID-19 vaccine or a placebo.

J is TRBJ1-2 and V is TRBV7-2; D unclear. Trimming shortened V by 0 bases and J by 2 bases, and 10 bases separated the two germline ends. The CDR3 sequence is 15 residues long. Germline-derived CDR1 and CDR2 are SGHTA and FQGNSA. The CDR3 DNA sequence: TGTGCCAGCAGCTTAGCCGTGGCGGGAAACTATGGCTACACCTTC. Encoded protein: CASSLAVAGNYGYTF.

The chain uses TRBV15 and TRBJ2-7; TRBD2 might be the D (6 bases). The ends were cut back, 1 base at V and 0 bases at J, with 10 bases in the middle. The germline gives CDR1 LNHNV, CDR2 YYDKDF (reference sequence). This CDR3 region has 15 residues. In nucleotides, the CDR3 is TGTGCCACCAGCAGAGGATGGGGGGTCTCCTACGAGCAGTACTTC. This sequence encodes CATSRGWGVSYEQYF.

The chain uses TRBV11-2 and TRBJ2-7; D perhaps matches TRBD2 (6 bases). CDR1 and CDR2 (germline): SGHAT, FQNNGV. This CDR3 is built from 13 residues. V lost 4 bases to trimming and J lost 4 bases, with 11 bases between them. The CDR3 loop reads CASSSGLGYEQYF. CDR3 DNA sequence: TGTGCCAGCAGCTCGGGACTGGGATACGAGCAGTACTTC.

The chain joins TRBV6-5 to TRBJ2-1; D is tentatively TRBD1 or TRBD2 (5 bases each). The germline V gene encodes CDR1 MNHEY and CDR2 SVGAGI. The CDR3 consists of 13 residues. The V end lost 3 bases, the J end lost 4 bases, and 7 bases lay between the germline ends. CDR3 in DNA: TGTGCCAGCAGTTATGGGACGTACAATGAGCAGTTCTTC. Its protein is CASSYGTYNEQFF.

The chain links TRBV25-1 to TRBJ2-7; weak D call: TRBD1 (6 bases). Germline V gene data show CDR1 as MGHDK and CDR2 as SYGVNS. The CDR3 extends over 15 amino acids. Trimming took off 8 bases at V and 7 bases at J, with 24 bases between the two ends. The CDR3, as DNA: TGTGCCAGCGGATCTTGGCAGGGGCCCCTTGGGGAGCAGTACTTC. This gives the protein CASGSWQGPLGEQYF.

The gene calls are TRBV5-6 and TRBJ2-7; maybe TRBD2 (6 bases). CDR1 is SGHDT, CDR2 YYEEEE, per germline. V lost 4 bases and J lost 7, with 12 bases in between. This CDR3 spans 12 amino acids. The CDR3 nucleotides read TGTGCCAGCAGCCAATCCCGGGGGGAGCAGTACTTC. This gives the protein CASSQSRGEQYF.

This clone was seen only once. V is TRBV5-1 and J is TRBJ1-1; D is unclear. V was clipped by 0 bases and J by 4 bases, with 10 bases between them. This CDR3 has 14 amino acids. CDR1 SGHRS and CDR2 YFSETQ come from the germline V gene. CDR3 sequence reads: CASSLDVLGTEAFF. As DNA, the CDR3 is TGCGCCAGCAGCTTGGATGTCTTGGGCACTGAAGCTTTCTTT. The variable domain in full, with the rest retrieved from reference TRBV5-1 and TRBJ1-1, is KAGVTQTPRYLIKTRGQQVTLSCSPISGHRSVSWYQQTPGQGLQFLFEYFSETQRNKGNFPGRFSGRQFSNSRSEMNVSTLELGDSALYLCASSLDVLGTEAFFGQGTRLTVV.

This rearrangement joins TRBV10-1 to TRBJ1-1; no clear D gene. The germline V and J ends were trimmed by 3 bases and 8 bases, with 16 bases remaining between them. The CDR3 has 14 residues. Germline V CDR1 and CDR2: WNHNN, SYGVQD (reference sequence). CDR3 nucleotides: TGCGCCAGCAGTGACCGGACGGCCCCAGCCGAAGCTTTCTTT. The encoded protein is CASSDRTAPAEAFF.

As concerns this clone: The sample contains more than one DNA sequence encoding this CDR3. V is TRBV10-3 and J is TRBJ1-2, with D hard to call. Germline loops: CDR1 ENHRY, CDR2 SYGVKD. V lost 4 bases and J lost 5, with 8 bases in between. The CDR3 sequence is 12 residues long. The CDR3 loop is CAISGDSYGYTF. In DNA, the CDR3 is TGTGCCATCAGTGGGGATTCTTATGGCTACACCTTC.